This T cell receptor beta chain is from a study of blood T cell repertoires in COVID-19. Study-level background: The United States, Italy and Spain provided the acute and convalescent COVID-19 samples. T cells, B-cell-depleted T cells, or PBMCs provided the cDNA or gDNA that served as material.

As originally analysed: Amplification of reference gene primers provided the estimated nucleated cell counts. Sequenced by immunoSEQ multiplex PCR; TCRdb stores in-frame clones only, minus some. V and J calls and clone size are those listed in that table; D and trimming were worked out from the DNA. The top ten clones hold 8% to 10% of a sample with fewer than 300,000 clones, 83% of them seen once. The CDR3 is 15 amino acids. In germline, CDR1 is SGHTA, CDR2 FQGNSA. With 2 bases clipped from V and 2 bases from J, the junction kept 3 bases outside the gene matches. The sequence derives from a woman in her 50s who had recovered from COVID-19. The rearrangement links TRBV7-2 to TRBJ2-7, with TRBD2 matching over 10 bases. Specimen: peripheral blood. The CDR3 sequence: CASSLTSGTTYEQYF. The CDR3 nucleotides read TGTGCCAGCAGCTTAACTAGCGGGACAACCTACGAGCAGTACTTC.